Listed below are T cell receptor beta chains from one sample, sequenced in a study of blood T cells in healthy people across ages. TCRdb re-derived calls from the 5' RACE reads in MiXCR, one entry per CDR3 protein. The table shows approximately 490,000 distinct CDR3 sequences, with 24% occurring only once. These same data were also listed under a study on T cells of mothers and their children.

The sequenced sample consisted of blood. The receptors originated from a boy younger than 18 in good health. CDR3s include the opening cysteine and the closing phenylalanine or tryptophan. Fields, in order: D gene, J gene, clone size, V gene, CDR3 length, CDR3 DNA, CDR3 protein. D genes are given only for firm matches. Expanded clones are given a class, and other clones once, few, many or no size at all.

TRBD2 TRBJ2-1 - TRBV7-2 16 TGTGCCAGCAGCTCCGAAAGGGGGTACGGGGGGGATGAGCAGTTCTTC CASSSERGYGGDEQFF
TRBD1 TRBJ1-5 - TRBV6-2/TRBV6-3 17 TGTGCCAGCAGTTTAAGGACAGGGGCTCTTAGCAATCAGCCCCAGCATTTT CASSLRTGALSNQPQHF
- TRBJ2-3 few TRBV7-2 15 TGTGCCAGCAGCTTATTTTTGGAATACACAGATACGCAGTATTTT CASSLFLEYTDTQYF
TRBD1 TRBJ2-1 once TRBV7-9 14 TGTGCCAGCAGCGGAACGACAGGGATAAGGGAGCAGTTCTTC CASSGTTGIREQFF
- TRBJ1-4 - TRBV20-1 13 TGCAGTGCTAGGGGAAACTCCGGGGAAAAACTGTTTTTT CSARGNSGEKLFF
- TRBJ2-5 - TRBV9 16 TGTGCCAGCAGCGTAGCTTCAGGGATGATAGGAGAGACCCAGTACTTC CASSVASGMIGETQYF
- TRBJ2-5 - TRBV20-1 15 TGCAGTGCTAGAGATTATACGGACAACCAAGAGACCCAGTACTTC CSARDYTDNQETQYF
TRBD2 TRBJ2-5 - TRBV5-5 15 TGTGCCAGCAGCTTGAGGGGCGGGGGTCTAGAGACCCAGTACTTC CASSLRGGGLETQYF
- TRBJ2-3 many TRBV6-5 15 TGTGCCAGCAGTTACTCGGGGACACCCACAGATACGCAGTATTTT CASSYSGTPTDTQYF
TRBD2 TRBJ2-3 few TRBV20-1 15 TGCAGTGCTACCTGGACTAGCGGGAGCACAGATACGCAGTATTTT CSATWTSGSTDTQYF
- TRBJ2-7 many TRBV7-9 14 TGTGCCAGCAGCCCGAGGGACTTTACCTACGAGCAGTACTTC CASSPRDFTYEQYF
- TRBJ2-5 many TRBV7-2 15 TGTGCCAGCAGCTTATCAGTCAGGGTTCGAGAGACCCAGTACTTC CASSLSVRVRETQYF
- TRBJ2-3 few TRBV28 18 TGTGCCAGCAGTTTCGAGCCGCAGCGTGTCCCTCGCACAGATACGCAGTATTTT CASSFEPQRVPRTDTQYF
TRBD1 TRBJ1-2 - TRBV7-2 14 TGTGCCAGCAGCCGACAGGGTGGGTCCTATGGCTACACCTTC CASSRQGGSYGYTF
- TRBJ2-2 - TRBV4-3 14 TGCGCCAGCAGCCGTAGGGTAGGAACCGGGGAGCTGTTTTTT CASSRRVGTGELFF
TRBD2 TRBJ2-5 few TRBV4-3 17 TGCGCCAGCAGCCAAGATCGGTCTAGCGGGTTCCAAGAGACCCAGTACTTC CASSQDRSSGFQETQYF
- TRBJ2-1 - TRBV7-7 17 TGTGCTAGCAGCTTAACACTTATGGGTGGAGCCTACAATGAGCAGTTCTTC CASSLTLMGGAYNEQFF
TRBD1 TRBJ2-3 many TRBV7-7 18 TGTGCTAGCAGCCCTTTGCGGACCGGGACAGTTAGCACAGATACGCAGTATTTT CASSPLRTGTVSTDTQYF
- TRBJ2-2 - TRBV5-4 15 TGTGCCAGCAGCTCGACGACAGGTTTCACCGGGGAGCTGTTTTTT CASSSTTGFTGELFF
TRBD2 TRBJ2-3 - TRBV7-9 14 TGTGCCAGCAGCTATGGCGGGGGGGAAGATACGCAGTATTTT CASSYGGGEDTQYF
- TRBJ1-2 - TRBV27 15 TGTGCCAGCAGTTCGCACGCCGAGGGGGGCTATGGCTACACCTTC CASSSHAEGGYGYTF
- TRBJ2-1 few TRBV18 16 TGTGCCAGCTCACCAATCTTGGGAGTCGTCTACAATGAGCAGTTCTTC CASSPILGVVYNEQFF
- TRBJ2-2 few TRBV9 14 TGTGCCAGCAGCGTAGCGGGGGCTGGCGGGGAGCTGTTTTTT CASSVAGAGGELFF
- TRBJ1-2 few TRBV25-1 13 TGTGCCAGCAGTGAGAAAGGGGGCTATGGCTACACCTTC CASSEKGGYGYTF
- TRBJ2-6 few TRBV6-2/TRBV6-3 16 TGTGCCAGCAGTTACTTGGAGGGCTCTGGGGCCAACGTCCTGACTTTC CASSYLEGSGANVLTF
- TRBJ2-7 few TRBV9 15 TGTGCCAGCAGCGAAGATTGGAACGGGGGATACGAGCAGTACTTC CASSEDWNGGYEQYF
TRBD2 TRBJ2-7 - TRBV20-1 16 TGCAGTGCTAGAATAGTGGCTAGCGGAAAGACCTACGAGCAGTACTTC CSARIVASGKTYEQYF
- TRBJ2-1 - TRBV2 16 TGTGCCAGCAGTGAAGGACCTAAACCGCCCTACAATGAGCAGTTCTTC CASSEGPKPPYNEQFF
TRBD1 TRBJ1-6 - TRBV6-5 16 TGTGCCAGCAGCCCAGGGACAGGGGCTCATAATTCACCCCTCCACTTT CASSPGTGAHNSPLHF
TRBD2 TRBJ2-2 - TRBV6-2/TRBV6-3 15 TGTGCCAGCACCCTAGCGGGAGGAGGCACCGGGGAGCTGGTTTTT CASTLAGGGTGELVF
- TRBJ2-7 once TRBV19 15 TGTGCCAGTAGCCAAGGCACAGGGATGACCTACGAGCAGTACTTC CASSQGTGMTYEQYF
- TRBJ2-1 - TRBV4-1 15 TGCGCCAGCAGCCCTAAGGGGGGGTCCTACAATGAGCAGTTCTTC CASSPKGGSYNEQFF
TRBD2 TRBJ2-7 few TRBV29-1 13 TGCAGCGTCCGGACTAGCGGGAGGAGCGAGCAGTACTTC CSVRTSGRSEQYF
TRBD2 TRBJ2-4 - TRBV20-1 15 TGCAGTGCTAGGCCGGGACTACAAGCCAAAAACATTCAGTACTTC CSARPGLQAKNIQYF
TRBD2 TRBJ2-7 - TRBV5-5 15 TGTGCCAGCAGCTTGATAAGACTAGCGGGAGCCGAGCAGTACTTC CASSLIRLAGAEQYF
- TRBJ2-4 - TRBV20-1 13 TGCAGTGTCCCGGGACTAGCCAAAAACATTCAGTACTTC CSVPGLAKNIQYF
- TRBJ1-5 many TRBV4-1 15 TGCGCCAGCAGCGAAGGGCAACAGTTCAATCAGCCCCAGCATTTT CASSEGQQFNQPQHF
- TRBJ2-1 - TRBV27 15 TGTGCCAGCAGCTCTCTGGGCGGGCCTTACAATGAGCAGTTCTTC CASSSLGGPYNEQFF
- TRBJ1-1 - TRBV11-2 10 TGTGCCAGCAGCCAGAAGGGGGCTTTCTTT CASSQKGAFF
TRBD2 TRBJ2-1 - TRBV7-6 17 TGTGCCAGCAGCCACGGCGGGACTAGCGGGCCCTACAATAAGCAGTTCTTC CASSHGGTSGPYNKQFF
- TRBJ1-5 - TRBV7-9 17 TGTGCCAGCAGCTTAGTAATAGGGGGGGTTGGCAATCAGCCCCAGCATTTT CASSLVIGGVGNQPQHF
- TRBJ2-7 few TRBV30 12 TGTGCCTCTGTGACCGAGACCTACGAGCAGTACTTC CASVTETYEQYF
- TRBJ2-7 few TRBV10-3 13 TGTGCCATCAGTGGTACGACGGACACCGAGCAGTACTTC CAISGTTDTEQYF
TRBD2 TRBJ2-5 many TRBV9 16 TGTGCCAGCAGCACCTGGACTAGCGGGGTTGAGTCGCCCCAGTACTTC CASSTWTSGVESPQYF
- TRBJ1-1 - TRBV28 16 TGTGCCAGCAGTTTAGGGGCTGAGGGGATGAACACTGAAGCTTTCTTT CASSLGAEGMNTEAFF
TRBD2 TRBJ2-5 - TRBV20-1 14 TGCAGTGCCCCAGCGTCTAGCGGGGGAGAGACCCAGTACTTC CSAPASSGGETQYF
TRBD1 TRBJ1-2 - TRBV6-2/TRBV6-3 13 TGTGCCAGCAGTGGGGACAGCTATGATGGCTACACCTTC CASSGDSYDGYTF
- TRBJ2-7 few TRBV18 12 TGTGCCAGCTCACCCCCTTGGCCCGAGCAGTACTTC CASSPPWPEQYF
- TRBJ1-4 few TRBV11-2 16 TGTGCCAGCAGCTCGGACCACAGGCATACTAATGAAAAACTGTTTTTT CASSSDHRHTNEKLFF
TRBD1 TRBJ1-2 many TRBV7-9 15 TGTGCCAGCAGCCCGGGGACAGGGGGTAACTATGGCTACACCTTC CASSPGTGGNYGYTF
TRBD2 TRBJ2-1 few TRBV9 14 TGTGCCAGCAGCGCCGGGACTAGTACTTTTGAGCAGTTCTTC CASSAGTSTFEQFF
- TRBJ1-1 many TRBV7-9 14 TGTGCCAGCAGCCTCGGTGGGGTGAACACTGAAGCTTTCTTT CASSLGGVNTEAFF
TRBD1 TRBJ2-1 - TRBV5-1 15 TGCGCCAGCAGCCAGCGGGACAGGGGCCCCAATGAGCAGTTCTTC CASSQRDRGPNEQFF
- TRBJ1-2 - TRBV5-1 15 TGCGCCAGCAGCTTGGAGACGGGGGCTAACTATGGCTACACCTTC CASSLETGANYGYTF
- TRBJ2-1 - TRBV10-3 16 TGTGCCATCAGTGAGGGACCTCAGAGCTCCTACAATGAGCAGTTCTTC CAISEGPQSSYNEQFF
TRBD2 TRBJ2-5 - TRBV29-1 17 TGCAGCGTTCGTGGGCAAAGACTAGCGGGAGGTAGAGAGACCCAGTACTTC CSVRGQRLAGGRETQYF
TRBD1 TRBJ2-7 few TRBV20-1 12 TGCATTGCCGAGGACAGGGGCTACGAGCAGTACTTC CIAEDRGYEQYF
TRBD1 TRBJ2-1 few TRBV24-1 16 TGTGCCACCAGTGACCCCTTGGGACAGGGGGCCTATGAGCAGTTCTTC CATSDPLGQGAYEQFF
- TRBJ2-7 - TRBV10-3 11 TGTGCCATCGGCAGAGATCACGAGCAGTACTTC CAIGRDHEQYF